This T cell receptor beta chain was captured by sequencing in a study of immune evolution from preneoplasia to lung adenocarcinoma. Overall study findings and caveats: Top clone share appeared to fall from AAH through AIS, MIA, adenocarcinoma. Highest clonality occurred in KRAS-mutant, not EGFR-mutant or double wild-type, nodules.

Resections took place in Japan or China from the mid-2010s to the late 2010s. Macro-dissection enriched premalignant or tumor cells before nucleic acid extraction. As to this clone: Its antigen is not known.

Clones were read by immunoSEQ multiplex PCR, and TCRdb kept only the in-frame ones, dropping some. The repertoire includes about 9,900 clones, approximately 78% of them detected once, and about 2.9% sits in the top ten. V was trimmed by 6 bases and J by 3 bases, leaving 8 bases between them. The CDR3 length is 12 residues. Per the germline V gene, CDR1 is KGHSH and CDR2 is LQKENI. The TCR sequence derives from an older person with lung adenocarcinoma. V usage is TRBV18 and J usage is TRBJ1-2; D is ambiguous. Material for sequencing was FFPE lung adenocarcinoma in situ tissue. The CDR3 region is CASSQDYYGYTF. As DNA, the CDR3 is TGTGCCAGCTCCCAAGATTACTATGGCTACACCTTC.